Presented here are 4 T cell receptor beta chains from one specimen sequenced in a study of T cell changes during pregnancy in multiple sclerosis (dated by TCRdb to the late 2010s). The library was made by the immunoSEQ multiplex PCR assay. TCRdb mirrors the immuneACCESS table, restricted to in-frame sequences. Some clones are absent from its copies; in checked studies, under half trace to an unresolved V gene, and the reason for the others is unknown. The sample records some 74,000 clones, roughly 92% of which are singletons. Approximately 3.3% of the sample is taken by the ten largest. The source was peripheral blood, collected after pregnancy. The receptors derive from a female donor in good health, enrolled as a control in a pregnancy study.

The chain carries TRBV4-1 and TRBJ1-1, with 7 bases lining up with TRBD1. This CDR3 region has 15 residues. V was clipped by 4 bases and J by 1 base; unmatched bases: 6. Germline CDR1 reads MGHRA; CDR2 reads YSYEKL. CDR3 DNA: TGCGCCAGCAGCCGAGCCGACAGGGAGAACACTGAAGCTTTCTTT. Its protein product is CASSRADRENTEAFF.

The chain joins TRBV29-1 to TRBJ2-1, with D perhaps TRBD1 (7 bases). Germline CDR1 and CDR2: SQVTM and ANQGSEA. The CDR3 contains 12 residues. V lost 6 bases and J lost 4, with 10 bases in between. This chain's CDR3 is CSVRGAYNEQFF. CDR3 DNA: TGCAGCGTCAGGGGGGCTTACAATGAGCAGTTCTTC.

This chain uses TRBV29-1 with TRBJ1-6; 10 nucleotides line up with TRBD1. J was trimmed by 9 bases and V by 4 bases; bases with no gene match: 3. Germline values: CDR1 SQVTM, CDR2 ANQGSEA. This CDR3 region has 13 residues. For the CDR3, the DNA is TGCAGCGTTGGGACAGGGGGTGGTTCACCCCTCCACTTT. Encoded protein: CSVGTGGGSPLHF.

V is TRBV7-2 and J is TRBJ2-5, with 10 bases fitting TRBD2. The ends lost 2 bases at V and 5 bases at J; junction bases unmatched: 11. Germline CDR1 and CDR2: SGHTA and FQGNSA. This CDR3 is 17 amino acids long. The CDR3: CASSLSASSGRRETQYF. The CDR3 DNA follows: TGTGCCAGCAGCTTATCAGCGTCTAGCGGGAGAAGGGAGACCCAGTACTTC.